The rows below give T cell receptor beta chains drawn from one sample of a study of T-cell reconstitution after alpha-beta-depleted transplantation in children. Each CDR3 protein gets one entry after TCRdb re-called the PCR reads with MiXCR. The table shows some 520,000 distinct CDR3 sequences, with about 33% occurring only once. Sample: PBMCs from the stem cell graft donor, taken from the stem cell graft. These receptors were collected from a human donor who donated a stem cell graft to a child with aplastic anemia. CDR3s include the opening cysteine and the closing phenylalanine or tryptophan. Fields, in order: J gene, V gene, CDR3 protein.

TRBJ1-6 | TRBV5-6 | CASSHAGANSPLHF
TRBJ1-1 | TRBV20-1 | CSVRGQERTFGGTEAFF
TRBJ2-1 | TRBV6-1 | CASSLTRGNEQFF
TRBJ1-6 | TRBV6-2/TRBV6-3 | CASTRVGTPLHF
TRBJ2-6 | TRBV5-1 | CASSSGNPGANVLTF
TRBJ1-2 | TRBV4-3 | CASSQASRDRGSGYTF
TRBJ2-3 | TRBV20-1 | CSASSGRVSTDTQYF
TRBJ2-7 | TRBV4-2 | CASSQDRLAGYEQYF
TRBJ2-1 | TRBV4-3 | CASSQEAREGRGEQFF
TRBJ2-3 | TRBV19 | CASSDTSGRDTQYF
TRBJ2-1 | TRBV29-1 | CSVWDRNRSSYNEQFF
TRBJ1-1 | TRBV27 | CASSRGAAEAFF
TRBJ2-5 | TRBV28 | CASSQSSQGPWTQYF
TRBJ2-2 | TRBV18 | CASSRSGSGGELFF
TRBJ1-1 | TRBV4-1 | CASSQDNRRPRNTEAFF
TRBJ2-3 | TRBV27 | CASSYRGGAGVDTQYF
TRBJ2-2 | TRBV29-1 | CSVEKQEDGTGELFF
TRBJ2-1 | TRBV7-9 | CASRTSGANEQFF
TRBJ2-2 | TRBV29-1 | CSVDPIGNTGELFF
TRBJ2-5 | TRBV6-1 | CASSERAPGETQYF
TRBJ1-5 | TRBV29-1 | CSAAQSNQPQHF
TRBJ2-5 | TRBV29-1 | CSVVVETQYF
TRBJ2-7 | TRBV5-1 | CASSTASSYEQYF
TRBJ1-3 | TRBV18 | CASSPGSSGNTIYF
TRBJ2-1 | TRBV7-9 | CASSFGTSNEQFF